This entry concerns a single T cell receptor beta chain. Which antigen it targets is not known. It has no much larger one-base neighbor in the sample; base qualities were not kept. In the paper's terms, the time point label means: baseline before oral tofacitinib. Lesional scalp punch biopsies and peripheral blood were obtained from alopecia areata patients. After PBMCs were isolated by density centrifugation and stained for CD3, CD4 and CD8, a FACSAria was used to sort CD4+ and CD8+ T cells. The data were obtained in a study of CD8+ T cells in alopecia areata (dated by TCRdb to the late 2010s). Context from the whole study: The treated patients, all with moderate-to-severe alopecia areata, were enrolled in an open-label pilot trial of oral tofacitinib given at 5 to 10 mg twice daily. Patients received tofacitinib for 6 to 18 months and were then followed off drug for 6 months to check for delayed response and recurrence. In both human patients and the C3H/HeJ mouse model, the study applied high-throughput TCRbeta sequencing to look at T cell clonal expansion in alopecia areata. Human TCRbeta sequencing covered scalp tissue and sorted CD4+ and CD8+ peripheral blood T cells from patchy and totalis/universalis alopecia areata patients and healthy controls. Patients on tofacitinib were biopsied at baseline and after 4 and 24 weeks of treatment, and several of the patients also had a later scalp biopsy. Scalp clonality was compared among normal scalp (n=4), patchy alopecia areata scalp (n=8), and alopecia totalis/universalis scalp (n=8). The RNA source kit depended on sample type: the PAXgene miRNA kit for fixed scalp, the miRNeasy kit for PBMCs, and the RNeasy kit for mouse skin. TCRbeta CDR3 regions were amplified by immunoSEQ multiplex PCR with 35 Vbeta forward and 13 Jbeta reverse primers.

V was cut back by 3 bases and J by 6 bases, leaving a gap of 22 bases between them. The CDR3 goes from the cysteine to the phenylalanine over 18 residues. The retained sequence is limited to the CDR3, 54 bases, with the frame set at the first base. For CDR1 and CDR2, the germline V gene lists SGHRS and YFSETQ. General study outcomes and caveats: Higher clonality and more expanded CD8+ clones were observed in lesional scalp than in normal scalp, particularly in alopecia totalis/universalis, a finding suggestive of antigenic drive. Unlike mouse skin, where gammadelta T cells dominate, normal human skin contains resident alphabeta T cells that get sequenced too, which complicates analysis of the scalp TCR repertoire. TCR sequences shared between patients were less clear than in mice, possibly partly because of HLA diversity in the patient population.

Receptor libraries were prepared by the immunoSEQ multiplex PCR assay. RNA was extracted from all samples and reverse transcribed into cDNA as template for TCR sequencing. SuperScript III was used for first-strand cDNA synthesis, primed with a 2:1 mix of oligo-dT and random hexamers. A synthetic immune receptor repertoire was used to gauge amplification bias, and whatever bias remained was removed computationally. Per the authors' processing: Raw reads were preprocessed to remove errors, and CDR3 was defined according to IMGT conventions as the region from the conserved cysteine to phenylalanine. To get clonality, Shannon entropy was normalized by log2 of the number of productive unique TCRs and the result was subtracted from 1. CD4 or CD8 identity of scalp clones was inferred by cross-referencing scalp TCRbeta sequences with sorted blood CD4 and CD8 repertoires. In its TCRdb copy, this immuneACCESS table keeps in-frame sequences only and misses some clones. Where compared with another copy, unresolved V genes explain less than half of these, and the others have no known cause. V and J calls plus clone size are reproduced from that table; the DNA served to infer D and trimming. The sample records roughly 250,000 clones, less than 80% of which are singletons. The top ten clonotypes cover 1% to 1.5% of the sample.

The sequence was collected from a human donor with alopecia areata. The rearranged chain carries TRBV5-1 and TRBJ1-6; no confident D gene assignment can be made. The specimen was CD4+ T cells sorted from blood, collected at week 0. Here is the DNA: TGCGCCAGCAGCTACTGGACTTCGTTCGGTGCGCTTAATTCACCCCTCCACTTT. Its amino acids are CASSYWTSFGALNSPLHF. Reference TRBV5-1 and TRBJ1-6 genes cover what lies past the CDR3, so the full variable domain is KAGVTQTPRYLIKTRGQQVTLSCSPISGHRSVSWYQQTPGQGLQFLFEYFSETQRNKGNFPGRFSGRQFSNSRSEMNVSTLELGDSALYLCASSYWTSFGALNSPLHFGNGTRLTVT.